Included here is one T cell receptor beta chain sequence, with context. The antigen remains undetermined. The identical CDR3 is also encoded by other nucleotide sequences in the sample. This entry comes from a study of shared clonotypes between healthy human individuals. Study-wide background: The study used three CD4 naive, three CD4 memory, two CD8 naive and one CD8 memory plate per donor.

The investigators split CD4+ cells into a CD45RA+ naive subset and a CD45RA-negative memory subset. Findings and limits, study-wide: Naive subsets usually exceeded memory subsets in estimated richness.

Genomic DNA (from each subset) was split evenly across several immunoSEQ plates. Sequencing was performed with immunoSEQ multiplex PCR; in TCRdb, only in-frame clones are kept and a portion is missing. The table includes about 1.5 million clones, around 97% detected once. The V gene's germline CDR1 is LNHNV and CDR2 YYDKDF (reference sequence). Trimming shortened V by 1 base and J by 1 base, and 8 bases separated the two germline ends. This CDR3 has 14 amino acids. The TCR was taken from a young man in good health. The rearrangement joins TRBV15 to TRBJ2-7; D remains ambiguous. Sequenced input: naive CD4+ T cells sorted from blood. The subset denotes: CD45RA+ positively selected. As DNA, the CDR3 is TGTGCCACCAGCAGAGGAGACGGGTCCTACGAGCAGTACTTC. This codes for CATSRGDGSYEQYF. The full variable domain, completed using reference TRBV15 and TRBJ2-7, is DAMVIQNPRYQVTQFGKPVTLSCSQTLNHNVMYWYQQKSSQAPKLLFHYYDKDFNNEADTPDNFQSRRPNTSFCFLDIRSPGLGDTAMYLCATSRGDGSYEQYFGPGTRLTVT.